Listed below are T cell receptor beta chains from one sample, sequenced in a study of early T cells in non-severe SARS-CoV-2 infection. TCRdb re-derived calls from the 5' RACE reads in MiXCR, one entry per CDR3 protein. The sample consists of 40,000 to 50,000 distinct CDR3 sequences, 7% to 7.5% of them appearing once. The source material was whole blood. These receptors all come from an adult who was a healthcare worker with PCR-confirmed SARS-CoV-2 infection or an uninfected control (not recorded which). Both conserved end residues are part of each CDR3. D genes are given only for firm matches. Only some rows state a clone size, as once, few, many or a class for expanded clones.

clone_size j_call d_call v_call cdr3_nt cdr3_aa
- TRBJ1-5 - TRBV6-1 TGTGCCAGCAGTGGGCAGGGCAGGCAGCCCCAGCATTTT CASSGQGRQPQHF
once TRBJ2-2 TRBD1 TRBV10-3 TGTGCCATCAGTGGCCGGGACAGGGGTTCCGGGGAGCTGTTTTTT CAISGRDRGSGELFF
- TRBJ1-1 TRBD1 TRBV6-5 TGTGCCAGCAGTAGCTCCGGGACAGGGGACACTGAAGCTTTCTTT CASSSSGTGDTEAFF
- TRBJ2-3 - TRBV7-2 TGTGCCAGCAGCACCTTCCCTAGGGGGGGCAGGGGTACGCAGTATTTT CASSTFPRGGRGTQYF
- TRBJ1-1 - TRBV15 TGTGCCACCAGCCGCGAGGGGTACACTGAAGCTTTCTTT CATSREGYTEAFF
few TRBJ2-7 - TRBV27 TGTGCCAGCAGGCATAAACCGGGACACCTCTACGAGCAGTACTTC CASRHKPGHLYEQYF
- TRBJ1-2 TRBD1 TRBV12-3/TRBV12-4 TGTGCCAGCACCCAAGGGGACAGGTTGTCCTATGGCTACACCTTC CASTQGDRLSYGYTF
many TRBJ1-3 - TRBV6-5 TGTGCCAGCAGGACCAGACAGAGCTCTGGAAACACCATATATTTT CASRTRQSSGNTIYF
- TRBJ1-1 - TRBV11-2 TGTGCCAGCAGCTTAGCCACCGGGACGGTGAACACTGAAGCTTTCTTT CASSLATGTVNTEAFF
few TRBJ2-3 - TRBV4-3 TGCGCCAGCAGCCAAGGGCAGGGGGGGACAGATACGCAGTATTTT CASSQGQGGTDTQYF
many TRBJ1-2 - TRBV6-5 TGTGCCAGCAGACCAGGCGACAGTAACTATGGCTACACCTTC CASRPGDSNYGYTF
many TRBJ1-1 - TRBV5-1 TGCGCCAGCAGCTTGGAGGCAGGGAGCACTGAAGCTTTCTTT CASSLEAGSTEAFF
- TRBJ1-2 TRBD1 TRBV10-3 TGTGCCATCAGTGGACAGGGTTATGGCTACACCTTC CAISGQGYGYTF
- TRBJ1-2 TRBD1 TRBV20-1 TGCAGTGCTAGAACAGGGGGCTATGGCTACACCTTC CSARTGGYGYTF
- TRBJ2-3 TRBD1 TRBV11-2 TGTGCCAGCAGCTTGGGACAGGCTAGCACAGATACGCAGTATTTT CASSLGQASTDTQYF
- TRBJ2-7 - TRBV4-1 TGCGCCAGCAGCCAATACTTGGGCAGGGCCTCCTACGAGCAGTACTTC CASSQYLGRASYEQYF
- TRBJ2-2 - TRBV10-2 TGCGCCAGCAGTGAGTCTACTCTGAACACCGGGGAGCTGTTTTTT CASSESTLNTGELFF
many TRBJ2-6 - TRBV3-1 TGTGCCAGCAGCCAAGCCCGAAAGAGCTCTGGGGCCAACGTCCTGACTTTC CASSQARKSSGANVLTF
many TRBJ1-4 TRBD1 TRBV18 TGTGCCAGCTCACAGGGGGCGTCGACTAATGAAAAACTGTTTTTT CASSQGASTNEKLFF
- TRBJ2-1 - TRBV7-6 TGTGCCAGCAGCACTTACAATGAGCAGTTCTTC CASSTYNEQFF
few TRBJ2-2 TRBD1 TRBV5-6 TGTGCCAGCAGCTTGGATCTCGGACAGGGGGTCCGGGAGCTGTTTTTT CASSLDLGQGVRELFF
many TRBJ2-2 - TRBV7-6 TGTGCCAGCAGCCCCGTGGGCGCGAACACCGGGGAGCTGTTTTTT CASSPVGANTGELFF
- TRBJ2-2 - TRBV18 TGTGCCAGCTCACCGAGCGGCAGGAACACCGGGGAGCTGTTTTTT CASSPSGRNTGELFF
- TRBJ2-3 - TRBV30 TGTGCCTGGAGTGTAAACCCAGATACGCAGTATTTT CAWSVNPDTQYF
many TRBJ1-4 - TRBV7-6 TGTGCCAGCAGCCGCGATGGGAATAATGAAAAACTGTTTTTT CASSRDGNNEKLFF
few TRBJ1-1 - TRBV6-6 TGTGCCAGCAACGCCGGGCAGGGCGCTGAAGCTTTCTTT CASNAGQGAEAFF
few TRBJ1-1 TRBD1 TRBV4-2 TGTGCCAGCAGCCAAGTGGGTTCGGGACAGGGAGGAGCTTTCTTT CASSQVGSGQGGAFF
- TRBJ2-5 TRBD2 TRBV20-1 TGCAGTGCTTTTAGCGGGGTCCAAGAGACCCAGTACTTC CSAFSGVQETQYF
few TRBJ2-7 - TRBV11-2 TGTGCCAGCAGCTTAGGAGGCCAGGGGAAGGAGCAGTACTTC CASSLGGQGKEQYF
- TRBJ2-5 - TRBV7-7 TGTGCTAGCAGCTTAGACTCCGCGGGGGAGACCCAGTACTTC CASSLDSAGETQYF
many TRBJ2-1 - TRBV5-1 TGCGCCAGCAGCTTGTTAGGGGCACCCAATGAGCAGTTCTTC CASSLLGAPNEQFF
many TRBJ2-5 TRBD1 TRBV5-1 TGCGCCAGCAGCATACCCGCGGGACAGGGACAAGAGACCCAGTACTTC CASSIPAGQGQETQYF
- TRBJ2-3 - TRBV29-1 TGCAGCGCCGAGGGGATAGGCACAGATACGCAGTATTTT CSAEGIGTDTQYF
many TRBJ2-1 TRBD2 TRBV9 TGTGCCAGCAGCACACCCCCACTAGCGGGGGGTACTAATGAGCAGTTCTTC CASSTPPLAGGTNEQFF
many TRBJ1-5 - TRBV19 TGTGCCAGTATTGGGCAGGGAAGCAATCAGCCCCAGCATTTT CASIGQGSNQPQHF
many TRBJ1-4 - TRBV7-2 TGTGCCAGCAGCGCCCCCGTTGGGCTCGATAATGAAAAACTGTTTTTT CASSAPVGLDNEKLFF
- TRBJ2-7 - TRBV15 TGTGCCACCAGCAGAGTAGGCACTAGCTACGAGCAGTACTTC CATSRVGTSYEQYF
many TRBJ2-5 - TRBV20-1 TGCAGTGGGCAGGGACAAGAGACCCAGTACTTC CSGQGQETQYF
few TRBJ2-3 - TRBV7-3 TGTGCCAGCAGCTCCGGGACCAGCACAGATACGCAGTATTTT CASSSGTSTDTQYF
many TRBJ2-2 TRBD1 TRBV12-3/TRBV12-4 TGTGCCAGCAGCCCTAGGACAGGGAACACCGGGGAGCTGTTTTTT CASSPRTGNTGELFF
- TRBJ2-3 TRBD2 TRBV12-3/TRBV12-4 TGTGCCAGCAGCTCAGGACTGGGAGGGAGCTTGGATACGCAGTATTTT CASSSGLGGSLDTQYF
few TRBJ2-3 TRBD2 TRBV12-3/TRBV12-4 TGTGCCAGCACCCAGCGGGGGGGCCAGGGAGATACGCAGTATTTT CASTQRGGQGDTQYF
many TRBJ1-2 TRBD1 TRBV2 TGTGCCAGCAAGGACAGGGGGTCCCGGGTTGGAGGCTACACCTTC CASKDRGSRVGGYTF
- TRBJ2-1 - TRBV21-1 TGTGCCAGCAGCAAAGGGGACACCAATGAGCAGTTCTTC CASSKGDTNEQFF
few TRBJ2-7 - TRBV4-2 TGTGCCAGCAGTCGAGAAGATAAGGGGTACGAGCAGTACTTC CASSREDKGYEQYF
- TRBJ2-7 - TRBV18 TGTGCCAGCTCACCTTCTGGCCACGACGAGCAGTACTTC CASSPSGHDEQYF
few TRBJ1-5 - TRBV7-8 TGTGCCAGCAGCCCCCGGGATAATAGCAATCAGCCCCAGCATTTT CASSPRDNSNQPQHF
few TRBJ1-2 - TRBV7-9 TGTGCCAGCAGCTCAGGGCCAGGGAACTATGGCTACACCTTC CASSSGPGNYGYTF
many TRBJ1-1 - TRBV6-5 TGTGCCAGCAGTTACGGAGGGGACACTGAAGCTTTCTTT CASSYGGDTEAFF
few TRBJ2-7 - TRBV29-1 TGCAGCGTTGGTCAGGGTGGGTCCTACGAGCAGTACTTC CSVGQGGSYEQYF
few TRBJ2-3 - TRBV7-2 TGTGCCAGCAGCTCCAGTGGCGTATCGGGAGATACGCAGTATTTT CASSSSGVSGDTQYF
- TRBJ1-6 - TRBV6-5 TGTGCCAGCAGCACTCGGGGTGTGCTTTCACCCCTCCACTTT CASSTRGVLSPLHF
few TRBJ1-3 - TRBV7-9 TGTGCCAGCAGCTTAGCGCGTGGAAACACCATATATTTT CASSLARGNTIYF
few TRBJ2-5 - TRBV7-9 TGTGCCAGCAGCTTAACAGTTTCTCAAGAGACCCAGTACTTC CASSLTVSQETQYF
- TRBJ2-2 - TRBV11-2 TGTGCCAGCAGCCCCACTAGCGGGGAGCTGTTTTTT CASSPTSGELFF
many TRBJ2-3 TRBD2 TRBV7-8 TGTGCCAGCAGCTTAATGTCTCTAGCGGAACTCACAGATACGCAGTATTTT CASSLMSLAELTDTQYF
- TRBJ2-7 TRBD2 TRBV7-9 TGTGCCAGCAGCCCCACGGGGGGACTCTACGAGCAGTACTTC CASSPTGGLYEQYF
many TRBJ1-6 - TRBV5-1 TGCGCCAGCAGCTTGGAAGGGACGGGCAAGAATTCACCCCTCCACTTT CASSLEGTGKNSPLHF
few TRBJ1-6 - TRBV12-3/TRBV12-4 TGTGCCAGCAAACACTATCTTTCACCCCTCCACTTT CASKHYLSPLHF